This record covers a single T cell receptor (beta chain). Libraries were prepared by immunoSEQ multiplex PCR; TCRdb keeps only in-frame clonotypes and omits some of them. Of tens of thousands of clones in the sample, around 90% were seen once. Per germline, CDR1 SGHVS and CDR2 FNYEAQ. The CDR3 has 15 residues. V dropped 5 bases and J dropped 1; count of bases not matched to a gene: 6. This sample stems from a study of T cell changes during pregnancy in multiple sclerosis. This chain joins TRBV7-6 and TRBJ2-3; 7 nucleotides line up with TRBD2. The clonotype was recovered from a female donor with multiple sclerosis, enrolled in a pregnancy study. Sequences were derived from CD8+ T cells from peripheral blood mononuclear cells, sampled before pregnancy. The CDR3 DNA reads as TGTGCCAGCAGCCCCTATAGCGGGCGCACAGATACGCAGTATTTT. Amino acid sequence: CASSPYSGRTDTQYF.